This record looks at one T cell receptor beta chain sequence and its context. The record originates from a study of radiotherapy plus CTLA-4 blockade in lung cancer. Clones were sequenced by immunoSEQ multiplex PCR, and TCRdb holds only the in-frame ones, with some missing. This table holds under 100,000 clones, over 80% found once. Trimming stripped 7 bases from V and 6 bases from J, with 10 bases between. CDR1 is MNHNS and CDR2 is SASEGT in the germline V gene. The CDR3 is 12 residues long. The V and J genes are TRBV6-1 and TRBJ2-1; unclear D gene. The specimen was peripheral blood, collected from a patient treated with radiotherapy plus ipilimumab. The clonotype comes from a human donor with non-small cell lung cancer that progressed on radiotherapy plus ipilimumab. The CDR3 is CASKENTNEQFF. CDR3 DNA sequence: TGTGCCAGCAAGGAGAACACCAATGAGCAGTTCTTC.